One sample yielded the 21 T cell receptor beta chains listed below, sequenced in a study of cytomegalovirus exposure and HLA in healthy donors. A multiplex PCR was run with 60 Vbeta primers and 13 Jbeta primers. The assay was immunoSEQ multiplex PCR, and TCRdb's table has in-frame clones only and misses some. Of a few hundred thousand clones in the sample, about 80% are singletons; the top ten hold approximately 1.5%. Material: PBMCs. These receptors were obtained from a girl between 10 and 17 years old in good health and CMV-seronegative.

V usage is TRBV7-9 and J usage is TRBJ2-7, with a weak D call TRBD1 (5 bases). The V gene lost 4 bases and the J gene lost 0 bases, with 13 bases spanning the gap. Per the germline V gene, CDR1 is SEHNR and CDR2 is FQNEAQ (reference sequence). The CDR3 is 15 residues long. The CDR3 DNA follows: TGTGCCAGCAGCTCAGTACCCACAGGCTCCTACGAGCAGTACTTC. Translated: CASSSVPTGSYEQYF.

The chain has TRBV30 and TRBJ1-1; 9 nucleotides align to TRBD1. V shed 7 bases and J 1 base; nucleotides not matched to a gene: 7. The CDR3 contains 14 residues. CDR1 and CDR2 from the germline V gene are GTSNPN and SVGIG (reference sequence). CDR3 sequence (DNA): TGTGCCTTATCGAGGGACAGGGCGAACACTGAAGCTTTCTTT. As protein: CALSRDRANTEAFF.

The rearrangement joins TRBV10-3 to TRBJ2-5; 8 bases fit TRBD2. CDR1 ENHRY and CDR2 SYGVKD come from the germline V gene. The CDR3 contains 16 residues. V gave up 10 bases and J gave up 7 bases; unmatched junction bases: 20. This CDR3 reads CATTPRAGAVWSTQYF. CDR3 nucleotide sequence: TGTGCCACGACTCCCAGAGCGGGGGCTGTCTGGTCGACCCAGTACTTC.

The chain couples TRBV2 to TRBJ2-2; TRBD1 is a possible D gene (6 bases). CDR1 is SNHLY, CDR2 FYNNEI, per germline. V lost 6 bases and J lost 0, with 11 bases in between. This CDR3 is 15 amino acids long. CDR3 in amino acids: CASRVTGPNTGELFF. The DNA for the CDR3 is TGTGCCAGCAGGGTAACAGGGCCGAACACCGGGGAGCTGTTTTTT.

The chain couples TRBV5-1 to TRBJ2-5, with 13 positions matching TRBD2. The V gene end was trimmed by 0 bases and the J gene end by 4 bases; junction bases not matched to a gene: 9. Germline CDR1 SGHRS, CDR2 YFSETQ. This CDR3 has 18 residues. The CDR3 nucleotides are TGCGCCAGCAGCTTGGCCACTAGCGGGGGGGCCACAGGAGAGACCCAGTACTTC. Translated: CASSLATSGGATGETQYF.

A few counts support this clone. The chain has TRBV18 and TRBJ1-4, with a possible D match to TRBD1 (6 bases). V was cut by 0 bases and J by 8 bases, with 16 bases left in between. The CDR3 sequence is 16 residues long. The germline CDR1 and CDR2 sequences are KGHSH and LQKENI. CDR3: CASSPPSRGRGEKLFF. CDR3 DNA: TGTGCCAGCTCACCACCATCCAGGGGCCGAGGGGAAAAACTGTTTTTT.

With respect to this clone: The junction does not match germline at one end; this may be a read error. The V and J genes are TRBV7-9 and TRBJ1-1; D gene uncertain. The CDR3 runs 13 residues. The germline V gene has CDR1 SEHNR and CDR2 FQNEAQ (reference sequence). This CDR3 is CSSSSGEGTEAFF. The CDR3 DNA reads TGTTCCAGCAGCAGCGGGGAAGGAACTGAAGCTTTCTTT.

The J gene is TRBJ2-1, the V gene TRBV5-4; D perhaps matches TRBD1 (6 bases). Germline CDR1 SGHNT, CDR2 YYREEE (reference sequence). CDR3 length: 13 residues. V was pared by 7 bases and J by 7 bases, with 15 bases between. Here the CDR3 reads CASHRASLNEQFF. The CDR3 DNA reads TGTGCCAGCCACAGGGCCAGTCTGAATGAGCAGTTCTTC.

The chain is built from TRBV6-5 and TRBJ2-7, with D perhaps TRBD2 (5 bases). The germline gives CDR1 MNHEY, CDR2 SVGAGI. The CDR3 length is 16 residues. V was clipped by 3 bases and J by 4 bases, with 19 bases between them. The CDR3 loop is CASSYKYSGMSYEQYF. The CDR3 DNA follows: TGTGCCAGCAGTTATAAATATTCGGGGATGTCGTACGAGCAGTACTTC.

This rearrangement joins TRBV6-1 to TRBJ1-1; D not certain. This CDR3 is 13 amino acids long. Per the germline V gene, CDR1 is MNHNS and CDR2 is SASEGT. Trimming pared 6 bases from V and 1 base from J, leaving 9 bases between. The CDR3 coding sequence is TGTGCCAGCAGGCAACAGTCGAACACTGAAGCTTTCTTT. Translated, it gives CASRQQSNTEAFF.

This chain links TRBV28 with TRBJ1-2; D call uncertain. The CDR3 runs to 12 residues. Per germline, CDR1 MDHEN and CDR2 SYDVKM. V lost 6 bases, J lost 4 bases, and 9 bases lay in between. CDR3 sequence: CASSRNSYGYTF. DNA of the CDR3: TGTGCCAGCAGCCGAAACAGCTATGGCTACACCTTC.

With respect to this clone: Compared with germline, one end of the junction differs, possibly owing to a read error. The gene calls are TRBV27 and TRBJ2-7; TRBD2 aligns across 10 bases. Germline values: CDR1 MNHEY, CDR2 SMNVEV (reference sequence). The CDR3 sequence is 14 residues long. Here the CDR3 DNA reads TGTGCCAGCAGAATCGGCCTAGCGGGAGACGAGCAGCACTTC. It is translated as CASRIGLAGDEQHF.

This clone has just one count. The chain recombines TRBV5-4 with TRBJ2-5, with a possible D match to TRBD2 (5 bases). The CDR3 is made up of 12 amino acids. Trimming pared 4 bases from V and 5 bases from J, leaving 9 bases between. In germline, CDR1 is SGHNT, CDR2 YYREEE (reference sequence). This CDR3 reads CASSTSNETQYF. In nucleotides, the CDR3 is TGTGCCAGCAGCACTAGTAATGAGACCCAGTACTTC.

The chain employs TRBV6-5 and TRBJ2-7; 8 nucleotides agree with TRBD1. The CDR3 totals 14 residues. From germline, CDR1 is MNHEY and CDR2 SVGAGI. Unmatched junction bases numbered 4, after V lost 6 bases and J lost 0 bases. CDR3 sequence (DNA): TGTGCCAGCAGCACGGACAGGGCCTCCTACGAGCAGTACTTC. Protein: CASSTDRASYEQYF.

This sequence joins TRBV6-1 and TRBJ2-3; 8 bases map to TRBD2. There are 14 residues in the CDR3. V lost 10 bases and J lost 4; bases outside the gene matches: 10. The germline CDR1 and CDR2 sequences are MNHNS and SASEGT. The CDR3 protein is CANRPRGVPDTQYF. CDR3 nucleotides: TGTGCCAACCGCCCGCGGGGGGTGCCAGATACGCAGTATTTT.

This sequence joins TRBV6-5 and TRBJ2-1; TRBD2 agrees at 9 bases. Unmatched junction bases numbered 8, after V lost 2 bases and J lost 9 bases. Germline CDR1 reads MNHEY; CDR2 reads SVGAGI. The CDR3 runs 15 residues. The CDR3 region is CASSYRRGGRGEQFF. The CDR3 nucleotides read TGTGCCAGCAGTTACAGGCGGGGGGGCCGAGGTGAGCAGTTCTTC.

The chain carries TRBV19 and TRBJ1-5; D is possibly TRBD1 (5 bases). The CDR3 is made up of 16 amino acids. The V and J ends lost 7 bases and 5 bases respectively, with 21 bases between them. Germline assignment: CDR1 LNHDA and CDR2 SQIVND (reference sequence). CDR3 DNA sequence: TGTGCCAGTAATTCGATGGGGGGGAAGAGGCATCAGCCCCAGCATTTT. Amino acid sequence: CASNSMGGKRHQPQHF.

In this sample, this clone turned up a few times. The rearrangement joins TRBV7-2 to TRBJ1-2; 7 nucleotides agree with TRBD1. Trimming removed 5 bases from V and 2 bases from J; junction bases left unmatched: 5. There are 14 residues in the CDR3. The germline V gene encodes CDR1 SGHTA and CDR2 FQGNSA. Written as DNA, the CDR3 is TGTGCCAGCAGCCTGCAGACAGGGAACTATGGCTACACCTTC. The encoded protein is CASSLQTGNYGYTF.

This chain connects TRBV27 to TRBJ2-1, with D possibly matching TRBD2 (5 bases). V lost 5 bases to trimming and J lost 7 bases, with 21 bases between them. Germline CDR1 MNHEY, CDR2 SMNVEV (reference sequence). The CDR3 spans 16 residues. CDR3 DNA: TGTGCCAGCAGTCCATCTCTAGCTAGGTCGGGAAATGAGCAGTTCTTC. Translated, it gives CASSPSLARSGNEQFF.

V usage is TRBV5-6 and J usage is TRBJ2-7; D is uncertain. V was cut by 1 base and J by 1 base, with 9 bases left in between. The CDR3 length is 14 residues. Germline CDR1 SGHDT, CDR2 YYEEEE. CDR3 residues: CASSLLGSSYEQYF. CDR3 bases: TGTGCCAGCAGCTTGTTGGGCAGTTCCTACGAGCAGTACTTC.

The chain is built from TRBV30 and TRBJ2-3; possibly TRBD2 for D (6 bases). This CDR3 region has 15 residues. The V and J ends lost 0 bases and 3 bases respectively, with 13 bases between them. From germline, CDR1 is GTSNPN and CDR2 SVGIG (reference sequence). The CDR3 region is CAWSVHGSGTDTQYF. The CDR3 DNA sequence: TGTGCCTGGAGTGTACACGGGAGTGGGACAGATACGCAGTATTTT.